This is a list of T cell receptor beta chains from one sample in a study of neurological immune-mediated disorders. TCRdb reprocessed the 5' RACE reads with MiXCR, giving one entry per CDR3 protein. The sample lists 60,000 to 85,000 distinct CDR3 sequences, roughly 4.7% seen once, with approximately 2.2% in the top ten. The sample was PBMCs. The receptors stem from a woman under 40 with multiple sclerosis. CDR3s include the opening cysteine and the closing phenylalanine or tryptophan. The order of the fields is CDR3 length, V gene, D gene, clone size, J gene, CDR3 DNA, CDR3 protein. The D gene is left open where the match is weak. Clone size appears in some rows only: once, few, many, or a class for an expanded clone.

14	TRBV20-1	NA	many	TRBJ2-3	TGCAGTACCCCCCGGGCGCTGTCCACAGATACGCAGTATTTT	CSTPRALSTDTQYF
15	TRBV28	TRBD1	many	TRBJ1-6	TGTGCCAGCAGCCCCCGACAGGGTGGTAATTCACCCCTCCACTTT	CASSPRQGGNSPLHF
13	TRBV18	NA	many	TRBJ2-7	TGTGCCAGCTCACGATCCCGGCGGGACGAGCAGTACTTC	CASSRSRRDEQYF
14	TRBV5-1	TRBD2	many	TRBJ2-1	TGCGCCAGCAGCTTGGACGGGACTAGCGGGACGAGGTTCTTC	CASSLDGTSGTRFF
16	TRBV5-6	NA	many	TRBJ1-5	TGTGCCAGCAGCTGGGGTGGAGGTGGGAGCAATCAGCCCCAGCATTTT	CASSWGGGGSNQPQHF
12	TRBV20-1	NA	many	TRBJ1-1	TGCAGTGCTACCTTCCAGGGAACTGAAGCTTTCTTT	CSATFQGTEAFF
16	TRBV5-1	TRBD1	many	TRBJ2-1	TGCGCCAGCAGTTTCACCGGGACAGGGGGCTGGGATGAGCAGTTCTTC	CASSFTGTGGWDEQFF
14	TRBV7-2	TRBD1	medium-sized	TRBJ2-7	TGTGCCAGCAGCGCACAGGGGTATGTCGACGAGCAGTACTTC	CASSAQGYVDEQYF
16	TRBV5-1	TRBD2	few	TRBJ2-1	TGCGCCAGCAGCTTGGAAGGCGGGAGGGCCTACAATGAGCAGTTCTTC	CASSLEGGRAYNEQFF
13	TRBV6-5	NA	many	TRBJ1-2	TGTGCCAGCAGCGAGGCGCTGGGGGGTGGCTACACCTTC	CASSEALGGGYTF
16	TRBV7-8	NA	few	TRBJ1-6	NA	CASSSTWGSGNSTLNF
13	TRBV20-1	NA	many	TRBJ1-3	TGCAGTGCTAGACAGGGGAATGGAAACACCATATATTTT	CSARQGNGNTIYF
14	TRBV18	TRBD1	many	TRBJ2-4	TGTGCCAGCTCGATACAGGGGGCGGAAGACATTCAGTACTTC	CASSIQGAEDIQYF
16	TRBV12-3/TRBV12-4	NA	many	TRBJ1-4	TGTGCCAGCACCCCGGGGGTAAGGGCTCTTAATGAAAAACTGTTTTTT	CASTPGVRALNEKLFF
16	TRBV5-1	NA	many	TRBJ2-3	TGCGCCAGCAGCTTGGAAACCATCTATAGCACAGATACGCAGTATTTT	CASSLETIYSTDTQYF
16	TRBV5-5	TRBD2	many	TRBJ2-3	TGTGCCAGCAGCAGAAAGGGCGGGGGGGCCACTGATACGCAGTATTTT	CASSRKGGGATDTQYF
15	TRBV25-1	NA	NA	TRBJ2-7	TGTGCCAGCAGGCCAGGGACCCCCCTCTCCTACGAGCAGTACTTC	CASRPGTPLSYEQYF
13	TRBV6-5	NA	many	TRBJ2-5	TGTGCCAGCAGTTACTCGGAAGGAGAGACCCAGTACTTC	CASSYSEGETQYF
14	TRBV5-1	NA	NA	TRBJ2-7	TGCGCCAGCAGCCCCGGGACGGACAGCTACGAGCAGTACTTC	CASSPGTDSYEQYF
13	TRBV5-1	NA	many	TRBJ2-1	TGCGCCAGCAGCTTGACACAGTACAATGAGCAGTTCTTC	CASSLTQYNEQFF
13	TRBV5-1	NA	many	TRBJ1-1	TGCGCCAGCAGTGTGGGGGCTGTCGCTGAAGCTTTCTTT	CASSVGAVAEAFF
13	TRBV5-1	NA	NA	TRBJ2-7	TGCGCCAGCAGCGGGCCCGGGACTTACGAGCAGTACTTC	CASSGPGTYEQYF
13	TRBV7-3	TRBD1	NA	TRBJ1-1	TGTGCCAGCAGCTTAGCGACAGGGCGGGAAGCTTTCTTT	CASSLATGREAFF
15	TRBV7-2	TRBD1	NA	TRBJ1-1	TGTGCCAGCAGCTTGGACAGGGCCCCCGAGACTGAAGCTTTCTTT	CASSLDRAPETEAFF
16	TRBV24-1	NA	many	TRBJ2-1	TGTGCCACCAGTTCCCCAGCCGCTACTAGGTACAATGAGCAGTTCTTC	CATSSPAATRYNEQFF
18	TRBV4-1	NA	NA	TRBJ1-5	TGCGCCAGCAGCCAAGATAGGGTCCTCGGAGGGCGTAAGCAGCCCCAGCATTTT	CASSQDRVLGGRKQPQHF
15	TRBV5-1	TRBD1	few	TRBJ2-3	TGCGCCAGTAAAGACAGGGTTCGGGGCACAGATACGCAGTATTTT	CASKDRVRGTDTQYF
13	TRBV5-1	NA	few	TRBJ1-5	TGCGCCAGCAGCTTGAAGCCTTATCAGCCCCAGCATTTT	CASSLKPYQPQHF
12	TRBV5-5	NA	many	TRBJ2-3	TGTGCCAGCAGCGGATCAGCAGATACGCAGTATTTT	CASSGSADTQYF